This TCR beta chain was recovered during a study of CD8+ T cells in alopecia areata. Study-level background: Treated individuals took tofacitinib by mouth, 5 to 10 mg twice daily.

Isolated RNA was reverse transcribed into cDNA used as the sequencing template. Libraries were prepared by immunoSEQ multiplex PCR; TCRdb keeps only in-frame clonotypes and omits some of them. In the table there are around 100,000 clones, 85% to 90% of which are singletons. The study, taken as a whole, reports: Tofacitinib significantly reduced both scalp clonality and expanded CD8+ clones among the top 100.

Stated treatment: oral pan-JAK inhibitor, 5-10 mg twice daily. This CDR3 region has 13 residues. Germline values: CDR1 MRHNA, CDR2 SNTAGT. V was clipped by 2 bases and J by 0 bases, with 2 bases between them. With regard to this clone: Its antigen is unidentified.

The material was CD8+ T cells sorted from blood, obtained around week 34, from a patient treated with tofacitinib. The TCR originated in a human donor with alopecia areata. The chain links TRBV6-4 to TRBJ2-1; D unresolved. CDR3 loop: CASSDSSYNEQFF. The CDR3 DNA sequence: TGTGCCAGCAGTGACAGCTCCTACAATGAGCAGTTCTTC.